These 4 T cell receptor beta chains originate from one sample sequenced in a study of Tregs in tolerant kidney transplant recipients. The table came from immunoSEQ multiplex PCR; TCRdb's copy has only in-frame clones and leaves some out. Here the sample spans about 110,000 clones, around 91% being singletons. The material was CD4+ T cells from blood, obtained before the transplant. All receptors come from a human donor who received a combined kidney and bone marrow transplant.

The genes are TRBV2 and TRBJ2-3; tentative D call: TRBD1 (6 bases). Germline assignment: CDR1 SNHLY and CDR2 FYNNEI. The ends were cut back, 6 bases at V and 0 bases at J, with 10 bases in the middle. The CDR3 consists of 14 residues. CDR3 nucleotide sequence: TGTGCCAGCAGGAAGGGGGAGAGCACAGATACGCAGTATTTT. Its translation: CASRKGESTDTQYF. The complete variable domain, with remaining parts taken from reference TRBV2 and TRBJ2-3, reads EPEVTQTPSHQVTQMGQEVILRCVPISNHLYFYWYRQILGQKVEFLVSFYNNEISEKSEIFDDQFSVERPDGSNFTLKIRSTKLEDSAMYFCASRKGESTDTQYFGPGTRLTVL.

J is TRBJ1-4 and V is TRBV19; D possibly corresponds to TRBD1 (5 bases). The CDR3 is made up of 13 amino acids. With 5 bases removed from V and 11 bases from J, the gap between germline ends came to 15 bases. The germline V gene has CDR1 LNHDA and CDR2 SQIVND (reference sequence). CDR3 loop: CASSPLRDRKLFF. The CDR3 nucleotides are TGTGCCAGTAGTCCCCTCAGGGATCGGAAACTGTTTTTT.

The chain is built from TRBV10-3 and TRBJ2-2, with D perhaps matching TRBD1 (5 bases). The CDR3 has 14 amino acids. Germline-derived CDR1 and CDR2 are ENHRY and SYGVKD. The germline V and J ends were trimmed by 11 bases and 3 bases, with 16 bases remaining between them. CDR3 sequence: CAANQGLDTGELFF. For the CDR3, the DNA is TGTGCCGCCAACCAGGGTTTGGACACCGGGGAGCTGTTTTTT.

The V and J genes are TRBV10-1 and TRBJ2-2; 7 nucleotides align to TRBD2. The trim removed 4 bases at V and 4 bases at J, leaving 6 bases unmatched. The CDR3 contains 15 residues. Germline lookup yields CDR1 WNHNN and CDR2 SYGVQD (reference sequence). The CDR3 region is CASSGTSDPTGELFF. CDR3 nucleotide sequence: TGCGCCAGCAGTGGTACTAGCGACCCCACCGGGGAGCTGTTTTTT.